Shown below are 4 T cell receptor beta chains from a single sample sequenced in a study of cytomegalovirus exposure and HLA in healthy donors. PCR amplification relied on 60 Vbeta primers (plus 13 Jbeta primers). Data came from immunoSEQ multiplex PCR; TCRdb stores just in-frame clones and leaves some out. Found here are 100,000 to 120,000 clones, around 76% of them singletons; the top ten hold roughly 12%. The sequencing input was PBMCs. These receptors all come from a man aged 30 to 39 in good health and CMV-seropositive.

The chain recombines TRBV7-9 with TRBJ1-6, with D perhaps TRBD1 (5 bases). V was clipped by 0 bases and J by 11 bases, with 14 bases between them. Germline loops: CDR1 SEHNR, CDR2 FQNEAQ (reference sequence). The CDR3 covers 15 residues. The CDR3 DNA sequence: TGTGCCAGCAGCTTAGCAGCAGGGCGAGGTACACCCCTCCACTTT. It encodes CASSLAAGRGTPLHF.

CDR3 DNA sequence: TGCGCCAGCAGCCCGCCTCGGGGTACAGATACGCAGTATTTT. It is translated as CASSPPRGTDTQYF. The chain joins TRBV4-1 to TRBJ2-3; tentatively, D is TRBD2 (5 bases). The CDR3 is 14 residues long. The ends were cut back, 4 bases at V and 3 bases at J, with 11 bases in the middle. CDR1 is MGHRA, CDR2 YSYEKL, per germline.

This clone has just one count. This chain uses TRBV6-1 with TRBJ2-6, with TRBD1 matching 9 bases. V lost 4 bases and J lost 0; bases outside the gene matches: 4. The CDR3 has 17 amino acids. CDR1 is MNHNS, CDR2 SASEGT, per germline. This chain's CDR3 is CASSGWTGVSGANVLTF. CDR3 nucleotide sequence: TGTGCCAGCAGTGGATGGACAGGGGTCTCTGGGGCCAACGTCCTGACTTTC.

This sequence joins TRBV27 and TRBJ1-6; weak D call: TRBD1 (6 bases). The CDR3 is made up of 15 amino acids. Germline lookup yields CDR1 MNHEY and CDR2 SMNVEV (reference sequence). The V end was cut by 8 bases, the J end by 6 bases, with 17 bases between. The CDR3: CASSPGYRANSPLHF. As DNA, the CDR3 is TGTGCCAGCTCACCTGGGTACAGGGCTAATTCACCCCTCCACTTT.